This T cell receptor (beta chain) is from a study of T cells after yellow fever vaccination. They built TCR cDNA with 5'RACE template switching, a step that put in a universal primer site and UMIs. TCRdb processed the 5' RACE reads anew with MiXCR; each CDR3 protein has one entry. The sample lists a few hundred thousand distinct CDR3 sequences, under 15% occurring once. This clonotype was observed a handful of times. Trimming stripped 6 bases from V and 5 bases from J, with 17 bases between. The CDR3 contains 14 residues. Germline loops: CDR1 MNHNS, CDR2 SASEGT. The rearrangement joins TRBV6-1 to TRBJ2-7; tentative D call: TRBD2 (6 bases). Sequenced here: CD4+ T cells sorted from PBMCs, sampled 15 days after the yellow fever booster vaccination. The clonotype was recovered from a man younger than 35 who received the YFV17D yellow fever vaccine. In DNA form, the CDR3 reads TGTGCCAGCAGCGATCAGGGCCCGGGGGACGAGCAGTACTTC. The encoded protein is CASSDQGPGDEQYF.